This T cell receptor (beta chain) emerged from a study of regulatory T cells in long-lasting Graves disease. Time point given: persistent/refractory GD, antithyroid drugs over 5 years with positive TRAb. The TCR library used RNA extracted from PBMCs. Building the TCR beta libraries relied on iRepertoire HTBI primers, and CDR3 regions underwent Arm-PCR. TCRdb recomputed calls from the multiplex PCR reads with MiXCR, one row per CDR3 protein. This sample yields roughly 470,000 distinct CDR3 sequences, of which roughly 20% are seen a single time; 6.5% to 8% belongs to the top ten. The CDR3 extends over 16 amino acids. Germline trimming cut 6 bases from V and 3 bases from J; bases unmatched to any gene: 9.

The material was peripheral blood mononuclear cells (PBMCs), obtained when the disease was refractory, from a patient treated with antithyroid drugs. The receptor's source is a female donor with Graves disease. This rearrangement joins TRBV12-3 or TRBV12-4 to TRBJ2-1; 9 nucleotides line up with TRBD2. CDR3 sequence (DNA): TGTGCCAGCAGACTTAGCGGGAGTACGGACTACAATGAGCAGTTCTTC. Translated: CASRLSGSTDYNEQFF.